This T cell receptor beta chain was observed in a study of blood T cell repertoires in COVID-19. Looking at the study overall: PBMCs, B-cell-depleted T cells, or T cells were the source of the cDNA or gDNA that made up the material.

TCRdb's copy holds only in-frame clones and misses some; the assay was immunoSEQ multiplex PCR. Here the sample spans some 200,000 clones, roughly four fifths being singletons. The ends lost 1 base at V and 3 bases at J; junction bases unmatched: 0. The CDR3 has 14 amino acids. Germline CDR1 is LGHDT and CDR2 is YNNKEL (reference sequence). Specimen: PBMCs or T cells enriched from blood (not recorded which). The TCR was taken from a man aged 40-50 years who had recovered from COVID-19. V usage is TRBV3-1 (or the pseudogene TRBV3-2) and J usage is TRBJ2-7; 10 nucleotides line up with TRBD2. CDR3 residues: CASSQGTSGYEQYF. CDR3 bases: TGTGCCAGCAGCCAAGGGACTAGCGGCTACGAGCAGTACTTC.